This T cell receptor (beta chain) was sequenced during a study of beta chain bispecific antibodies for T cell cancers. T cells were expanded from blood mononuclear cells for 3 to 4 days with anti-CD3 OKT3 or CD3/CD28 beads. One entry per CDR3 protein, called by TCRdb with MiXCR from the 5' RACE reads. The sample lists 7,500 to 9,500 distinct CDR3 sequences, 2.2% occurring once. Trimming at V came to 6 bases and at J to 3 bases, leaving 10 bases not matched to a gene. This CDR3 has 15 residues. CDR1 and CDR2 (germline): MNHNY, SVGAGI (reference sequence). The study's findings and limits: Normal T cells contributed less of the targeted TRBV signal than the leukemia cells did.

This clonotype was observed many times. Its antigen is undetermined. This clonotype was sampled from a human donor in good health. Some clones in this sample may be carry-over from other donors' samples. The source material was T cells from a healthy donor cultured with Jurkat leukemia cells, sampled from a culture containing an anti-CD19 bispecific antibody. This chain connects TRBV6-6 to TRBJ2-7; TRBD1 matches 8 bases. Here the CDR3 reads CASRPNQGAGYEQYF. The CDR3 nucleotides read TGTGCCAGCAGGCCGAATCAGGGGGCTGGCTACGAGCAGTACTTC.